The 20 T cell receptor beta chains below come from one sample, sequenced in a study of early T cells in non-severe SARS-CoV-2 infection (dated by TCRdb to the early 2020s). Receptor libraries were prepared by 5' RACE. TCRdb lists the instrument as NextSeq 500. TCRdb redid the processing of the public reads, applying fastp at Q25 and MiXCR, and retained in-frame beta chains. Each record represents a unique CDR3 protein, reported with the most common genes and DNA among its rows. The sample yields approximately 58,000 distinct CDR3 sequences; around 10% were counted once. 10% of the sample is taken by the ten largest. The specimen sequenced was whole blood. These TCRs come from an adult who was a healthcare worker with PCR-confirmed SARS-CoV-2 infection or an uninfected control (not recorded which).

This chain links TRBV2 with TRBJ2-2; TRBD2 matches 12 bases. V trimming: 7 bases; J trimming: 5 bases; junction bases outside the gene matches: 2. Per the germline V gene, CDR1 is SNHLY and CDR2 is FYNNEI. CDR3 length equals 14 residues. CDR3 DNA sequence: TGTGCCAGCACTAGCGGGAGGGGGACCGGGGAGCTGTTTTTT. The encoded protein is CASTSGRGTGELFF.

This chain links TRBV4-2 with TRBJ2-2; D ambiguous. V was clipped by 0 bases and J by 7 bases, with 12 bases between them. The CDR3 runs 15 residues. The germline gives CDR1 LGHNA, CDR2 YNFKEQ. CDR3 nucleotide sequence: TGTGCCAGCAGCCAAGAGGTGGGCGAAGGCGGGGAGCTGTTTTTT. Protein product: CASSQEVGEGGELFF.

CDR3: CASSQGTNTGELFF. In DNA, the CDR3 is TGTGCCAGCAGCCAGGGAACGAACACCGGGGAGCTGTTTTTT. The chain has TRBV6-5 and TRBJ2-2; TRBD1 might be the D (5 bases). Germline V gene sequence: CDR1 MNHEY, CDR2 SVGAGI. Trimming stripped 6 bases from V and 0 bases from J, with 8 bases between. This CDR3 has 14 amino acids.

The V and J genes are TRBV5-6 and TRBJ2-3, with D unresolved. V lost 4 bases, J lost 1 base, and 13 bases lay in between. CDR3 length equals 15 residues. From germline, CDR1 is SGHDT and CDR2 YYEEEE. The DNA of the CDR3 is TGTGCCAGCAGCCCCCTAAAGGGCCGCACAGATACGCAGTATTTT. Translating it yields CASSPLKGRTDTQYF.

Ten or more counts support this clonotype. The chain employs TRBV4-1 and TRBJ2-7; perhaps TRBD1 as D (6 bases). Germline loops: CDR1 MGHRA, CDR2 YSYEKL. CDR3 length: 14 amino acids. Trimming stripped 2 bases from V and 6 bases from J, with 14 bases between. This CDR3 reads CASSQIGYRAEQYF. As DNA, the CDR3 is TGCGCCAGCAGCCAAATAGGATACAGGGCCGAGCAGTACTTC.

This clonotype has only a few counts. The gene calls are TRBV15 and TRBJ1-1; D is uncertain. The CDR3 has 14 residues. V lost 1 base to trimming and J lost 2 bases, with 8 bases between them. The germline gives CDR1 LNHNV, CDR2 YYDKDF (reference sequence). In DNA form, the CDR3 reads TGTGCCACCAGCAGAGTGGCAGATAACACTGAAGCTTTCTTT. Amino acids: CATSRVADNTEAFF.

This clonotype was observed a few times. J is TRBJ2-1 and V is TRBV10-3; the match to TRBD1 covers 11 bases. The V gene end was trimmed by 2 bases and the J gene end by 6 bases; junction bases not matched to a gene: 9. The CDR3 sequence is 17 residues long. Germline V gives CDR1 ENHRY, CDR2 SYGVKD. The CDR3 sequence: CAISEPGQGASSNEQFF. The CDR3 DNA sequence: TGTGCCATCAGTGAGCCCGGACAGGGGGCGTCTAGCAATGAGCAGTTCTTC.

The table lists this clonotype with a few counts. V and J are TRBV28 and TRBJ2-7, with D maybe TRBD2 (6 bases). Germline-derived CDR1 and CDR2 are MDHEN and SYDVKM. CDR3 length: 13 amino acids. Trimming took off 2 bases at V and 5 bases at J, with 10 bases between the two ends. CDR3 protein: CASSLGGSDEQYF. DNA of the CDR3: TGTGCCAGCAGTTTAGGGGGGAGCGACGAGCAGTACTTC.

This sequence joins TRBV2 and TRBJ2-7; TRBD2 is a possible D gene (6 bases). CDR1 is SNHLY and CDR2 is FYNNEI in the germline V gene. The CDR3 runs 13 residues. V was trimmed by 6 bases and J by 6 bases, leaving 15 bases between them. The chain's CDR3 is CASRRDLAPEQYF. CDR3 bases: TGTGCCAGCAGGCGGGACCTTGCACCCGAGCAGTACTTC.

V and J are TRBV7-9 and TRBJ1-5; weak D call: TRBD1 (5 bases). CDR3 length: 16 amino acids. Germline V gene sequence: CDR1 SEHNR, CDR2 FQNEAQ (reference sequence). The V and J ends lost 1 base and 5 bases respectively, with 15 bases between them. CDR3: CASSLEAGIADQPQHF. CDR3 nucleotides: TGTGCCAGCAGCTTAGAAGCAGGGATTGCGGATCAGCCCCAGCATTTT.

This clonotype was observed many times. This sequence joins TRBV5-5 and TRBJ2-3; D gene ambiguous. Trimming left V 2 bases short and J 0 bases short, with 13 bases between. Germline-derived CDR1 and CDR2 are SGHKS and YYEKEE (reference sequence). CDR3 length equals 16 residues. The CDR3 reads CASSLIVSASTDTQYF. For the CDR3, the DNA is TGTGCCAGCAGCTTAATTGTATCGGCTAGCACAGATACGCAGTATTTT.

This clonotype has at least ten counts. The CDR3 sequence is CASRDSYGYTF. For the CDR3, the DNA is TGTGCCAGCAGAGACTCGTATGGCTACACCTTC. This chain connects TRBV25-1 to TRBJ1-2; D gene uncertain. The V gene lost 6 bases and the J gene lost 5 bases, with 7 bases spanning the gap. Germline V lookup: CDR1 MGHDK, CDR2 SYGVNS. There are 11 residues in the CDR3.

Only a few counts were recorded for this clonotype. The J gene is TRBJ1-1, the V gene TRBV30, with 7 bases identical to TRBD1. With 3 bases clipped from V and 0 bases from J, the junction kept 1 base outside the gene matches. CDR3 length: 13 residues. Germline V lookup: CDR1 GTSNPN, CDR2 SVGIG (reference sequence). DNA for the CDR3: TGTGCCTGGAGGGGACAGATGAACACTGAAGCTTTCTTT. It is translated as CAWRGQMNTEAFF.

The V gene is TRBV7-9, the J gene TRBJ1-5; 7 bases line up with TRBD1. The J segment lost 2 bases and the V segment lost 1 base, leaving 5 bases of the junction unmatched. The length of the CDR3 is 16 residues. Germline assignment: CDR1 SEHNR and CDR2 FQNEAQ (reference sequence). CDR3 in DNA: TGTGCCAGCAGCTTAGTTGGAGGGGGCGGCAATCAGCCCCAGCATTTT. This translates into CASSLVGGGGNQPQHF. The variable domain in full, with the rest retrieved from reference TRBV7-9 and TRBJ1-5, is DTGVSQNPRHKITKRGQNVTFRCDPISEHNRLYWYRQTLGQGPEFLTYFQNEAQLEKSRLLSDRFSAERPKGSFSTLEIQRTEQGDSAMYLCASSLVGGGGNQPQHFGDGTRLSIL.

This clonotype showed up many times. The genes are TRBV5-1 and TRBJ1-1, with 10 nucleotides matching TRBD1. This CDR3 has 15 amino acids. CDR1 and CDR2 from the germline V gene are SGHRS and YFSETQ. V trimming: 2 bases; J trimming: 5 bases; junction bases outside the gene matches: 6. CDR3 region: CASSFTGTGVTEAFF. The CDR3 nucleotides read TGCGCCAGCAGCTTCACCGGGACAGGGGTGACTGAAGCTTTCTTT.

In this sample, this clonotype turned up a few times. V and J are TRBV7-9 and TRBJ2-2; possible D gene TRBD1, 6 bases. Germline V gene data show CDR1 as SEHNR and CDR2 as FQNEAQ (reference sequence). The V gene lost 5 bases and the J gene lost 2 bases, with 12 bases spanning the gap. This CDR3 has 15 amino acids. DNA of the CDR3: TGTGCCAGCAGCCAACAGGGTCCAAACACCGGGGAGCTGTTTTTT. This gives the protein CASSQQGPNTGELFF. Full variable domain (missing parts from reference TRBV7-9 and TRBJ2-2): DTGVSQNPRHKITKRGQNVTFRCDPISEHNRLYWYRQTLGQGPEFLTYFQNEAQLEKSRLLSDRFSAERPKGSFSTLEIQRTEQGDSAMYLCASSQQGPNTGELFFGEGSRLTVL.

The chain recombines TRBV15 with TRBJ1-4, with D unclear. CDR3 length: 17 residues. Germline lookup yields CDR1 LNHNV and CDR2 YYDKDF (reference sequence). V was pared by 0 bases and J by 3 bases, with 14 bases between. DNA of the CDR3: TGTGCCACCAGCAGAGATTCCGGGGTCACAGCTAATGAAAAACTGTTTTTT. It is translated as CATSRDSGVTANEKLFF.

Only a few counts were recorded for this clonotype. J is TRBJ2-1 and V is TRBV19, with TRBD1 matching over 7 bases. The CDR3 length is 16 residues. The germline gives CDR1 LNHDA, CDR2 SQIVND (reference sequence). V trimming: 6 bases; J trimming: 0 bases; junction bases outside the gene matches: 8. The CDR3 here is CASRSDRDSSYNEQFF. CDR3 bases: TGTGCCAGTAGGTCAGACAGGGATAGCTCCTACAATGAGCAGTTCTTC.

This clonotype appeared many times. V and J are TRBV5-4 and TRBJ2-5; D ambiguous. CDR1 SGHNT and CDR2 YYREEE come from the germline V gene (reference sequence). Trimming shortened V by 0 bases and J by 5 bases, and 8 bases separated the two germline ends. The CDR3 consists of 13 residues. CDR3 bases: TGTGCCAGCAGCTTGGTACCGTCGGAGACCCAGTACTTC. Protein sequence: CASSLVPSETQYF.

The chain recombines TRBV10-3 with TRBJ2-7, with unresolved D. The length of the CDR3 is 15 residues. Germline CDR1 is ENHRY and CDR2 is SYGVKD. The ends were cut back, 11 bases at V and 0 bases at J, with 20 bases in the middle. This CDR3 reads CASKLETSISYEQYF. DNA for the CDR3: TGTGCCTCAAAGTTGGAGACATCGATCTCCTACGAGCAGTACTTC.